These T cell receptor beta chains were read from a single sample in a study of CD8 T cells in ankylosing spondylitis. TCRdb re-derived calls from the 5' RACE reads in MiXCR, one entry per CDR3 protein. The data show some 200,000 distinct CDR3 sequences, with 18% seen just once and roughly 4.5% held by the top ten. The specimen sequenced was blood, either unsorted or a sorted T cell fraction (not recorded which). These TCRs come from a male donor between 5 and 35 years old with ankylosing spondylitis or in good health (not recorded which). Both conserved end residues are part of each CDR3. The order of the fields is J gene, V gene, D gene, clone size, CDR3 protein, CDR3 DNA. D genes are given only for firm matches. Rows give clone size only sometimes, using once, few, many, or a class for an expanded clone.

>TRBJ2-7|TRBV30|TRBD1|many
CAWRTTGGLGEQYF
TGTGCCTGGAGGACGACAGGGGGATTGGGCGAGCAGTACTTC
>TRBJ1-2|TRBV4-1|NA|many
CASSQEMAGTKGYTF
TGCGCCAGCAGCCAAGAGATGGCAGGGACTAAGGGCTACACCTTC
>TRBJ2-1|TRBV12-3/TRBV12-4|NA|many
CASSTPLSFSYNEQFF
TGTGCCAGCAGCACCCCTTTAAGTTTTTCCTACAATGAGCAGTTCTTC
>TRBJ2-1|TRBV5-6|TRBD2|few
CASSLGLAQYNEQFF
TGTGCCAGCAGCTTGGGACTAGCGCAATACAATGAGCAGTTCTTC
>TRBJ2-1|TRBV7-8|TRBD2|many
CASSLVPTMGGRVYNEQFF
TGTGCCAGCAGCTTAGTCCCTACTATGGGCGGGAGAGTCTACAATGAGCAGTTCTTC
>TRBJ2-3|TRBV10-3|NA|many
CAISEAGSTSTDTQYF
TGTGCCATCAGTGAAGCAGGGTCTACTAGCACAGATACGCAGTATTTT
>TRBJ2-2|TRBV12-3/TRBV12-4|NA|many
CASSFRASDWGGELFF
TGTGCCAGCAGTTTCAGGGCTAGCGACTGGGGCGGGGAGCTGTTTTTT
>TRBJ2-7|TRBV28|TRBD1|many
CASRPGQRNEQYF
TGTGCCAGCAGACCGGGACAGAGGAACGAGCAGTACTTC
>TRBJ2-3|TRBV25-1|NA|many
CASSEFRGNADTQYF
TGTGCCAGCAGTGAATTCCGGGGGAACGCAGATACGCAGTATTTT
>TRBJ2-1|TRBV2|TRBD1|many
CASSGQGGQFF
TGTGCCAGCAGTGGACAGGGGGGGCAGTTCTTC
>TRBJ2-2|TRBV5-5|NA|many
CASSLTAKSGELFF
TGTGCCAGCAGCTTGACGGCAAAAAGCGGGGAGCTGTTTTTT
>TRBJ2-3|TRBV5-4|NA|many
CASSLRPSGTDTQYF
TGTGCCAGCAGCTTGAGGCCTAGCGGCACAGATACGCAGTATTTT
>TRBJ1-5|TRBV19|NA|few
CASSMGQTYQPQHF
TGTGCCAGTAGTATGGGGCAGACTTATCAGCCCCAGCATTTT
>TRBJ1-2|TRBV15|NA|many
CATSGRQVGDEGRDQMGYGYTF
TGTGCCACCAGCGGGCGACAGGTCGGGGACGAGGGACGAGATCAGATGGGCTATGGCTACACCTTC
>TRBJ1-2|TRBV7-2|TRBD1|many
CASSSAHGQVSGYTF
TGTGCCAGCAGCTCGGCTCATGGACAGGTTTCTGGCTACACCTTC
>TRBJ1-2|TRBV12-3/TRBV12-4|NA|many
CASSRRGGVGGYTF
TGTGCCAGCAGCCGACGCGGAGGGGTAGGGGGCTACACCTTC
>TRBJ2-5|TRBV20-1|TRBD2|NA
CSARDRGRAWQETQYF
TGCAGTGCTAGAGATCGGGGGAGGGCGTGGCAAGAGACCCAGTACTTC
>TRBJ2-3|TRBV28|NA|many
CASTLAKGPSTDTQYF
TGTGCCAGCACCTTGGCGAAGGGCCCTAGCACAGATACGCAGTATTTT
>TRBJ1-1|TRBV2|NA|many
CASSGLIENTEAFF
TGTGCCAGCAGTGGATTAATAGAGAACACTGAAGCTTTCTTT
>TRBJ2-5|TRBV12-3/TRBV12-4|TRBD1|many
CASSLGQGALKTQYF
TGTGCCAGCAGTTTAGGACAGGGGGCGCTGAAGACCCAGTACTTC
>TRBJ2-3|TRBV7-2|NA|many
CASSFQVTDTQYF
TGTGCCAGCAGCTTTCAGGTTACAGATACGCAGTATTTT
>TRBJ1-5|TRBV7-2|NA|many
CASSPDGGWRYSNQPQHF
TGTGCCAGCAGCCCCGACGGGGGCTGGCGATATAGCAATCAGCCCCAGCATTTT
>TRBJ1-1|TRBV14|NA|many
CASSQFPGADTEAFF
TGTGCCAGCAGCCAATTCCCGGGAGCGGACACTGAAGCTTTCTTT
>TRBJ1-5|TRBV20-1|TRBD1|many
CSAPDRAGDQPQHF
TGCAGTGCTCCCGACAGGGCGGGTGATCAGCCCCAGCATTTT
>TRBJ1-2|TRBV6-6|NA|many
CASSYSGFNYGYTF
TGTGCCAGCAGTTACTCTGGATTTAACTATGGCTACACCTTC
>TRBJ2-2|TRBV12-3/TRBV12-4|NA|many
CASTTTGELFF
TGTGCCAGCACGACCACCGGGGAGCTGTTTTTT
>TRBJ2-5|TRBV27|NA|NA
CASSTSGGIKTQYF
TGTGCCAGCAGTACTTCTGGCGGGATAAAGACCCAGTACTTC
>TRBJ2-1|TRBV20-1|TRBD1|NA
CSARAGTEYNEQFF
TGCAGTGCTCGAGCCGGGACAGAGTACAATGAGCAGTTCTTC
>TRBJ2-3|TRBV10-3|NA|many
CAISESLGPSTDTQYF
TGTGCCATCAGTGAGTCCCTAGGACCAAGCACAGATACGCAGTATTTT
>TRBJ2-1|TRBV24-1|NA|many
CATRDIKAWWGKSYNEQFF
TGTGCCACCAGAGATATTAAAGCTTGGTGGGGTAAATCCTACAATGAGCAGTTCTTC
>TRBJ2-7|TRBV5-1|NA|many
CASSLAVGVDEQYF
TGCGCCAGCAGCTTGGCCGTGGGTGTTGACGAGCAGTACTTC
>TRBJ2-7|TRBV18|NA|many
CASSPKTTEQYF
TGTGCCAGCTCACCGAAGACAACCGAGCAGTACTTC
>TRBJ1-6|TRBV20-1|TRBD1|once
CSATGQGLAPLHF
TGCAGTGCCACGGGACAGGGGTTGGCACCCCTCCACTTT
>TRBJ2-3|TRBV12-3/TRBV12-4|NA|NA
CASSRDLNTQYF
TGTGCCAGCAGCCGAGACCTTAATACGCAGTATTTT
>TRBJ2-1|TRBV5-1|TRBD1|many
CASSLQTGGEQFF
TGCGCCAGCAGCTTGCAAACAGGGGGAGAGCAGTTCTTC
>TRBJ1-1|TRBV4-1|NA|many
CASSQVVSYTEAFF
TGCGCCAGCAGCCAAGTCGTCAGTTACACTGAAGCTTTCTTT
>TRBJ2-7|TRBV12-3/TRBV12-4|NA|many
CASSISVSYEQYF
TGTGCCAGCAGTATAAGCGTATCCTACGAGCAGTACTTC
>TRBJ2-7|TRBV9|NA|many
CASSVAPGDYEQYF
TGTGCCAGCAGCGTAGCCCCAGGGGACTACGAGCAGTACTTC
>TRBJ2-1|TRBV2|TRBD2|many
CASSDGGLAGGEQFF
TGTGCCAGCAGTGATGGGGGACTAGCTGGCGGGGAGCAGTTCTTC
>TRBJ1-3|TRBV21-1|NA|NA
CASAGQGPSGNTIYF
TGTGCCAGCGCGGGACAGGGGCCCTCTGGAAACACCATATATTTT
>TRBJ2-3|TRBV5-1|NA|many
CASSHRESDTQYF
TGCGCCAGCAGCCACAGGGAGTCAGATACGCAGTATTTT
>TRBJ1-1|TRBV6-6|TRBD1|once
CASSGGTGEAFF
TGTGCCAGCAGTGGCGGGACAGGTGAAGCTTTCTTT
>TRBJ2-1|TRBV19|NA|NA
CASSEGSGSYNEQFF
TGTGCCAGTAGTGAGGGTAGCGGCTCCTACAATGAGCAGTTCTTC
>TRBJ2-3|TRBV6-1|TRBD1|many
CASSPNDRGGTDTQYF
TGTGCCAGCAGCCCGAATGACAGGGGTGGGACAGATACGCAGTATTTT
>TRBJ2-3|TRBV7-2|TRBD2|many
CASRLAGGGDTQYF
TGTGCCAGCAGGCTAGCGGGGGGAGGGGATACGCAGTATTTT
>TRBJ2-7|TRBV7-2|TRBD2|NA
CASSFSGTNYEQYF
TGTGCCAGCAGCTTTTCCGGGACTAACTACGAGCAGTACTTC
>TRBJ2-1|TRBV7-6|TRBD1|few
CASSLQGALYNEQFF
TGTGCCAGCAGCTTACAGGGGGCACTCTACAATGAGCAGTTCTTC
>TRBJ2-6|TRBV20-1|TRBD1|many
CSARSSGTAIPSGANVLTF
TGCAGTGCTAGGTCCTCCGGGACAGCTATACCCTCTGGGGCCAACGTCCTGACTTTC
>TRBJ2-1|TRBV4-2|NA|few
CASSQESEEGRRFF
TGTGCCAGCAGCCAAGAAAGTGAGGAGGGCCGTAGGTTCTTC
>TRBJ1-4|TRBV5-5|TRBD1|many
CASSFSPGTGGEKLFF
TGTGCCAGCAGCTTCTCCCCCGGGACAGGGGGCGAAAAACTGTTTTTT
>TRBJ1-2|TRBV6-5|TRBD1|many
CASRQRPGQPMFSLYGYTF
TGTGCCAGCAGGCAACGTCCGGGACAGCCCATGTTTAGTCTCTATGGCTACACCTTC
>TRBJ2-1|TRBV12-3/TRBV12-4|NA|many
CASSRPFRGGDNEQFF
TGTGCCAGCAGCAGACCCTTTAGGGGGGGGGACAATGAGCAGTTCTTC
>TRBJ2-1|TRBV12-3/TRBV12-4|NA|many
CASSLGAPSYNEQFF
TGTGCCAGCAGTTTAGGGGCTCCCTCTTACAATGAGCAGTTCTTC
>TRBJ2-5|TRBV12-3/TRBV12-4|NA|many
CATQGLVETQYF
TGTGCCACCCAGGGTCTTGTAGAGACCCAGTACTTC
>TRBJ2-3|TRBV5-1|TRBD1|many
CASSPGQAITDTQYF
TGCGCCAGCAGCCCTGGACAGGCGATCACAGATACGCAGTATTTT
>TRBJ2-1|TRBV29-1|NA|NA
CSSWTASSYNEQFF
TGCAGCTCCTGGACGGCTAGCTCCTACAATGAGCAGTTCTTC